This T cell receptor beta chain was profiled in a study of tumor and adjacent non-tumor tissue in lung cancer. Turning to the study itself: Patients comprised 12 adenocarcinoma, a couple of squamous cell carcinoma and 1 small cell lung cancer. Findings of the study overall: TCR diversity was significantly greater in tumor than normal lung tissue. Normal lung showed higher cumulative top 100 clone frequency than tumor. Tumor TCR diversity, when higher, was linked to shorter survival.

A modified ARM-PCR protocol with three rounds of nested PCR amplified TCRbeta. One entry per CDR3 protein results from TCRdb running MiXCR on the multiplex PCR reads. The data show about 110,000 distinct CDR3 sequences, approximately 71% seen once. This sample's RNA came from whole unsorted tissue. The V gene's germline CDR1 is SGHNT and CDR2 YENEEA. The CDR3 spans 15 residues. V lost 8 bases and J 2 bases, leaving 18 bases between the germline ends. This clonotype was recorded a few times. Its antigen remains unidentified. Sequenced material: lung tumor tissue. The sequence was obtained from a woman aged 55-70 years with non-small cell lung cancer. The chain links TRBV11-3 to TRBJ1-1; D gene ambiguous. The chain's CDR3 is CASGLDLSGNTEAFF. For the CDR3, the DNA is TGTGCCAGCGGTTTAGACCTCTCGGGAAACACTGAAGCTTTCTTT.